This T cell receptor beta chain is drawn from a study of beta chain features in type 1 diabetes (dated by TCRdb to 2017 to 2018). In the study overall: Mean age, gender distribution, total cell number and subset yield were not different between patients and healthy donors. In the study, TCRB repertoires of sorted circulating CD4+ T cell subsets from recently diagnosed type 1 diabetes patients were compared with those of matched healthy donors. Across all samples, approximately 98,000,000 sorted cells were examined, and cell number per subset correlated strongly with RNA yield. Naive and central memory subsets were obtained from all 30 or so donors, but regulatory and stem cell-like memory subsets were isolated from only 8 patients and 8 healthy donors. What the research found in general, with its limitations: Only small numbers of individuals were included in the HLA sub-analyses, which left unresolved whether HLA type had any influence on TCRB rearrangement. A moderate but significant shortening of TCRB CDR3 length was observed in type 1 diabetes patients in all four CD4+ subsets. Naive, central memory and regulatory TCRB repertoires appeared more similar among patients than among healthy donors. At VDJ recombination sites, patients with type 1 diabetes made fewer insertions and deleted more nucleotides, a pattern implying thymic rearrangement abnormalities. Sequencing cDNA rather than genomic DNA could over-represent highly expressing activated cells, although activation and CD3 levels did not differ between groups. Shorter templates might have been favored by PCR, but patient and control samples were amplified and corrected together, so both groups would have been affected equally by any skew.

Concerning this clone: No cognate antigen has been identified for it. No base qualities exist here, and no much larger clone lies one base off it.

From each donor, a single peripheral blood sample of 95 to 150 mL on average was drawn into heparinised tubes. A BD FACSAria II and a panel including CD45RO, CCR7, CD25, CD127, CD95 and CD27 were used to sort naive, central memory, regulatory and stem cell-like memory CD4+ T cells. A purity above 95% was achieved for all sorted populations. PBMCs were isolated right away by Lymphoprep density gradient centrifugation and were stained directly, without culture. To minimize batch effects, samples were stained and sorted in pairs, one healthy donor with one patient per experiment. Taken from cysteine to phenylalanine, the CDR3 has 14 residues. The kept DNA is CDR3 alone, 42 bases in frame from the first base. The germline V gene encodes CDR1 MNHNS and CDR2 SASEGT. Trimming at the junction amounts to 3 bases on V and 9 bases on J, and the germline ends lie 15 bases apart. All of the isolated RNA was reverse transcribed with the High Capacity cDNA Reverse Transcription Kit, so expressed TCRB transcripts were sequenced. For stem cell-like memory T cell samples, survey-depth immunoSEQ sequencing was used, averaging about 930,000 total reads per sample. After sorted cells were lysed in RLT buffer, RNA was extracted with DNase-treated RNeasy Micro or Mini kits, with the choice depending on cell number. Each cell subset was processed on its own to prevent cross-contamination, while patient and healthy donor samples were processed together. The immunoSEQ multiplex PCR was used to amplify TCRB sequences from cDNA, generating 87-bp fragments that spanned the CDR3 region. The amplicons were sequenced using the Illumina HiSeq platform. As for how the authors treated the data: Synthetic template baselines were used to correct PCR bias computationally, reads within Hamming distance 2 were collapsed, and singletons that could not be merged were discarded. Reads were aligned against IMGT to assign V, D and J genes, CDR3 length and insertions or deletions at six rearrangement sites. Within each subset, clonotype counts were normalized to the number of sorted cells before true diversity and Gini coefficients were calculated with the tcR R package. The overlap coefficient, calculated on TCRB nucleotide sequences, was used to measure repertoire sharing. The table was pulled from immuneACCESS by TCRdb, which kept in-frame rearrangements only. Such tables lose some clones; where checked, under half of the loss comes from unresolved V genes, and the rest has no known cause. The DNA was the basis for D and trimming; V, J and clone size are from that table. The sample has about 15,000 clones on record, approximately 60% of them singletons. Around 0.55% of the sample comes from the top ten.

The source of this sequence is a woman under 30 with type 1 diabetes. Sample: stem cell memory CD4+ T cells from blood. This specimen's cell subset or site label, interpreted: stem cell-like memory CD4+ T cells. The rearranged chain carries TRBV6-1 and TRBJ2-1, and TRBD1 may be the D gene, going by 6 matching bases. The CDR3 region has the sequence CASSDHGRGGEQFF. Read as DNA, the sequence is TGTGCCAGCAGTGATCACGGCAGGGGCGGTGAGCAGTTCTTC.